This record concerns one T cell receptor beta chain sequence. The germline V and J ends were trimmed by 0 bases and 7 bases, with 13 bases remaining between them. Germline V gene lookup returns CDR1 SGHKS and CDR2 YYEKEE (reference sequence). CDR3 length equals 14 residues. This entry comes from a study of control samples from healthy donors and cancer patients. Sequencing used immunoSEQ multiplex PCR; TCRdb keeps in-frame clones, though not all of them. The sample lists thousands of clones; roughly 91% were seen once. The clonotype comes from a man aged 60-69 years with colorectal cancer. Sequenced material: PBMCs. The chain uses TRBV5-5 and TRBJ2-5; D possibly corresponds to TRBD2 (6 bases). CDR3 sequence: CASSLDASVGTQYF. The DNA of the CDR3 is TGTGCCAGCAGCTTGGATGCTAGCGTGGGGACCCAGTACTTC.